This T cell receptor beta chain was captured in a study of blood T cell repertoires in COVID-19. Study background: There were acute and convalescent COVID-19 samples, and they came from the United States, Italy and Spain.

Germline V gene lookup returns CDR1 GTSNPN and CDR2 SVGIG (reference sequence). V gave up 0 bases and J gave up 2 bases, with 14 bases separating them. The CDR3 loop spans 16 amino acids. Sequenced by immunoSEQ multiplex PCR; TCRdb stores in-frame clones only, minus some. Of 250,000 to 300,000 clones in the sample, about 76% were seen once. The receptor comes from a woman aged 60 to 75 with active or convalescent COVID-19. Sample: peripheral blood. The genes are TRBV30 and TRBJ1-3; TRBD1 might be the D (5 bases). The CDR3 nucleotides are TGTGCCTGGAGTGTGGCCTACCCGGGGGCTGGAAACACCATATATTTT. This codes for CAWSVAYPGAGNTIYF.